This section outlines one TCR beta chain sequence together with its context. The antigen is undetermined. Germline lookup yields CDR1 MGHRA and CDR2 YSYEKL. Unmatched junction bases numbered 10, after V lost 1 base and J lost 1 base. This CDR3 contains 18 residues. TCRdb reprocessed the 5' RACE reads with MiXCR, giving one entry per CDR3 protein. The sample includes around 530,000 distinct CDR3 sequences, about a fifth of them seen just once. This specimen comes from a study of T-cell memory formation after mild COVID-19. The wider study: Largely donor-specific TCR clusters were found.

Whole-study findings and limits: Balance between CD4 and CD8 was seen in clones contracting day 15 to 85, and a CD4+ lean was seen in later expanders. CD4+ contracting clones were found mainly in CM and EM, and CD8+ ones in EMRA. Some responding clones appeared in pre-infection memory, suggesting cross-reactive memory joined.

The clonotype comes from an adult woman who had mild COVID-19 (a few samples of this study predate the infection). Cell type and time point are not known. Sequencing was performed on PBMCs or a T cell subset sorted from them (not recorded which). The chain combines TRBV4-1 with TRBJ2-7; 10 nucleotides align to TRBD1. CDR3 sequence reads: CASSQGFAGTGVSYEQYF. The DNA of the CDR3 is TGCGCCAGCAGCCAAGGATTCGCCGGGACAGGGGTATCCTACGAGCAGTACTTC.